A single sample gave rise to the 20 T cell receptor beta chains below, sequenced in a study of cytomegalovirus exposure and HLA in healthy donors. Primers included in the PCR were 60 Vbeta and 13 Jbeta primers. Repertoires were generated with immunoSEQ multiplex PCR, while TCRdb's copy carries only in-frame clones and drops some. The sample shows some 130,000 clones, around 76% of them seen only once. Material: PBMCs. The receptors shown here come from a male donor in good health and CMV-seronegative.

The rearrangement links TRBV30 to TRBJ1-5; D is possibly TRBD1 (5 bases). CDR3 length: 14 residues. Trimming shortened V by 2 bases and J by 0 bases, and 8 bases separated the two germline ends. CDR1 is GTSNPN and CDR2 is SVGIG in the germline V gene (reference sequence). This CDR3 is CAWSQGSSNQPQHF. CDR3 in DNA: TGTGCCTGGAGTCAGGGTAGTAGCAATCAGCCCCAGCATTTT.

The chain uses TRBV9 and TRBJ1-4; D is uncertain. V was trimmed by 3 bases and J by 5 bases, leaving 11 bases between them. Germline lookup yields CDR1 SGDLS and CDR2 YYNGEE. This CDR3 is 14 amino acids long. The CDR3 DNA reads TGTGCCAGCAGCGCTATTGGTCTGAATGAAAAACTGTTTTTT. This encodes CASSAIGLNEKLFF.

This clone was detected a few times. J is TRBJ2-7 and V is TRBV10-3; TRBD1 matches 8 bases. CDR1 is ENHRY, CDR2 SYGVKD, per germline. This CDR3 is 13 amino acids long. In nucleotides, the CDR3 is TGTGCAAGCCGGGACAGGTTATCCTACGAGCAGTACTTC. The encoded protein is CASRDRLSYEQYF.

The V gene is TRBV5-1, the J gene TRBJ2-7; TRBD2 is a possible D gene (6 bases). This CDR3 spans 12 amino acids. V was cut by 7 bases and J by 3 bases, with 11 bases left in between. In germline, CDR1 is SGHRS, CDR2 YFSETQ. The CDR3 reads CASSPGDYEQYF. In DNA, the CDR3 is TGCGCCAGCTCCCCGGGAGACTACGAGCAGTACTTC.

The CDR3 DNA sequence: TGTGCCAGCAGCCCAGTGGAGCGGGCGGAGACCCAGTACTTC. Encoded protein: CASSPVERAETQYF. This chain links TRBV9 with TRBJ2-5; weak D call: TRBD2 (6 bases). Germline CDR1 is SGDLS and CDR2 is YYNGEE. Trimming took 4 bases from V and 5 from J, leaving 15 bases between them. The CDR3 has 14 amino acids.

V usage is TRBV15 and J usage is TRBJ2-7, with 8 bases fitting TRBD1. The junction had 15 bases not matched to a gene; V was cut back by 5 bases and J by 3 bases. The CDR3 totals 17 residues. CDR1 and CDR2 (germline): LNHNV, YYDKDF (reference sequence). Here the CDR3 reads CATSRTQAGTGVYEQYF. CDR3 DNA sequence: TGTGCCACCAGCCGTACACAGGCCGGGACAGGTGTCTACGAGCAGTACTTC.

As DNA, the CDR3 is TGTGCCAGCAAGAGGGCAGCGAACTATGGCTACACCTTC. Its translation is CASKRAANYGYTF. The chain carries TRBV6-1 and TRBJ1-2, with D unclear. Germline values: CDR1 MNHNS, CDR2 SASEGT. Trimming took off 7 bases at V and 2 bases at J, with 11 bases between the two ends. CDR3 length: 13 amino acids.

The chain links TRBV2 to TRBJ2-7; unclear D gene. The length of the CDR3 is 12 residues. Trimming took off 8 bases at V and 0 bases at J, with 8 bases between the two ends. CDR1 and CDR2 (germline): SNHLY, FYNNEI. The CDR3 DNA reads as TGTGCCAGCCGCGACAACTCCTACGAGCAGTACTTC. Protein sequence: CASRDNSYEQYF. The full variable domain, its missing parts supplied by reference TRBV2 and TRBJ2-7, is EPEVTQTPSHQVTQMGQEVILRCVPISNHLYFYWYRQILGQKVEFLVSFYNNEISEKSEIFDDQFSVERPDGSNFTLKIRSTKLEDSAMYFCASRDNSYEQYFGPGTRLTVT.

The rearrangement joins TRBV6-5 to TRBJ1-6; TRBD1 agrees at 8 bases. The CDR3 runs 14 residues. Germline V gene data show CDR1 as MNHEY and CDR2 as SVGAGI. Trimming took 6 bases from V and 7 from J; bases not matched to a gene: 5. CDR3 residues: CASRFTGGNSPLHF. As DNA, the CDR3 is TGTGCCAGCAGGTTTACAGGGGGGAATTCACCCCTCCACTTT.

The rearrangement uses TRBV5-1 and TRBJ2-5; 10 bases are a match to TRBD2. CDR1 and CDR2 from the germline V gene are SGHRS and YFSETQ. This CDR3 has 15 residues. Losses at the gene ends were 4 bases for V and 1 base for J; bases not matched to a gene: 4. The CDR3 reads CASSLAGAVQETQYF. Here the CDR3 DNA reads TGCGCCAGCAGCCTAGCGGGAGCCGTCCAAGAGACCCAGTACTTC.

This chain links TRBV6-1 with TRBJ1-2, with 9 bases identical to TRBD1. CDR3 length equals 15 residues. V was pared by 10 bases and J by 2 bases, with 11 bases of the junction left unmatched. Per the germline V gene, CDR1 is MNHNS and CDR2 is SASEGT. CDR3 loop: CATGMGTGKNYGYTF. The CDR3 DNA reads TGTGCCACCGGGATGGGGACAGGGAAAAACTATGGCTACACCTTC.

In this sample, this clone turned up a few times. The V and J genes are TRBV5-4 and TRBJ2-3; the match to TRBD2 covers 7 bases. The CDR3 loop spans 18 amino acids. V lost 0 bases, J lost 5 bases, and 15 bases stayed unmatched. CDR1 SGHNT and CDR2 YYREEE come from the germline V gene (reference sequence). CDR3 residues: CASSLGVRTAGLEDTQYF. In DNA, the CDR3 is TGTGCCAGCAGCTTGGGGGTTCGGACGGCCGGACTAGAAGATACGCAGTATTTT.

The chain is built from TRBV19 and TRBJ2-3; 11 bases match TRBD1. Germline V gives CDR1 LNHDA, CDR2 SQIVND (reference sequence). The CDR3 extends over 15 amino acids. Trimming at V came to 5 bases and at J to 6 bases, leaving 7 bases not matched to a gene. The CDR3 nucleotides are TGTGCCAGTAGTGGAGGACAGGGGGCAGGCGATACGCAGTATTTT. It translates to CASSGGQGAGDTQYF.

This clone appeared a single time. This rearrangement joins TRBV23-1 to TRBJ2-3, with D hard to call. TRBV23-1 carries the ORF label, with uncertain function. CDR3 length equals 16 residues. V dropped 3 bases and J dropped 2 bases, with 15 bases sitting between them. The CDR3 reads CASSQAKWSLTDTQYF. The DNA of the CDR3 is TGCGCCAGCAGTCAGGCTAAGTGGAGTCTCACAGATACGCAGTATTTT.

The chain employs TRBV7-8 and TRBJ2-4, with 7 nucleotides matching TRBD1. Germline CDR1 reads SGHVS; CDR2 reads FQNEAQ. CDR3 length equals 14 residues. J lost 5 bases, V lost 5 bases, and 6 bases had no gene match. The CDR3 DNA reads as TGTGCCAGCAGCCAAGACAGGGTCCAAAACATTCAGTACTTC. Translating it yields CASSQDRVQNIQYF.

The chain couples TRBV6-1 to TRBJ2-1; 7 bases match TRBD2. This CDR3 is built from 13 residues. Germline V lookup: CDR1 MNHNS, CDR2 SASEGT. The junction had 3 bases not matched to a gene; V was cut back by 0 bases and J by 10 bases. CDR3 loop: CASSEARGGEQFF. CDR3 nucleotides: TGTGCCAGCAGTGAAGCTCGGGGAGGGGAGCAGTTCTTC.

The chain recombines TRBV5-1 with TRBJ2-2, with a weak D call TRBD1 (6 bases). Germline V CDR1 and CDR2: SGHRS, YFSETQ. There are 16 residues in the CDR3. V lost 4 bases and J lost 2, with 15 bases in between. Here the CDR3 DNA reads TGCGCCAGCAGCGCCACACAGGGATTAAACACCGGGGAGCTGTTTTTT. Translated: CASSATQGLNTGELFF.

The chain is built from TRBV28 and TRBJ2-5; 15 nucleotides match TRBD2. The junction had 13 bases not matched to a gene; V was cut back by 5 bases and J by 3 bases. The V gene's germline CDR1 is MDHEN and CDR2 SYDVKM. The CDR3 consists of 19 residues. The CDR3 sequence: CASSPLMLWTSGREETQYF. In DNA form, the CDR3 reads TGTGCCAGCAGTCCCCTTATGCTCTGGACTAGCGGGAGGGAAGAGACCCAGTACTTC.

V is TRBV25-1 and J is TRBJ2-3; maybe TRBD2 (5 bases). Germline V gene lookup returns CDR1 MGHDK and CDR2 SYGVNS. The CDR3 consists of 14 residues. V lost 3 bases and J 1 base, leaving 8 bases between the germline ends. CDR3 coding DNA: TGTGCCAGCAGTGAGCGCGGGCGCACAGATACGCAGTATTTT. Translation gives CASSERGRTDTQYF.

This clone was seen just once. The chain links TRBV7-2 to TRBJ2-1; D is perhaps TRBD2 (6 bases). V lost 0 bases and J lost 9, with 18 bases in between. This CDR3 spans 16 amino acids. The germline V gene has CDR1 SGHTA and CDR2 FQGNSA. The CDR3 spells CASSLAAGQYYGEQFF. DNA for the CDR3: TGTGCCAGCAGCTTAGCGGCGGGGCAATATTACGGTGAGCAGTTCTTC. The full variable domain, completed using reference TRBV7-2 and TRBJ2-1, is GAGVSQSPSNKVTEKGKDVELRCDPISGHTALYWYRQSLGQGLEFLIYFQGNSAPDKSGLPSDRFSAERTGGSVSTLTIQRTQQEDSAVYLCASSLAAGQYYGEQFFGPGTRLTVL.